One T cell receptor beta chain is described in this entry. The data belong to a study of blood T cell repertoires in COVID-19. Background on the study: The United States, Italy and Spain were the sources of the acute and convalescent COVID-19 samples. T cells, B-cell-depleted T cells, or PBMCs provided the cDNA or gDNA that served as material.

Original processing notes: Researchers report that nucleated cell counts were estimated from reference gene primer amplification. The assay was immunoSEQ multiplex PCR, and TCRdb's table has in-frame clones only and misses some. From that table come the V and J calls and clone size; the DNA was used to work out D and trimming. The sample holds about 220,000 clones, about four fifths seen once. Specimen: peripheral blood. The receptor was derived from a woman under 40 who had recovered from COVID-19.

CDR3 region: CASSPPGGTDTQYF. The CDR3 DNA reads TGTGCCAGCAGCCCCCCGGGAGGCACAGATACGCAGTATTTT. V is TRBV7-3 and J is TRBJ2-3; tentatively, D is TRBD2 (6 bases). The CDR3 has 14 residues. Germline-derived CDR1 and CDR2 are SGHTA and FQGTGA. The ends were cut back, 5 bases at V and 1 base at J, with 10 bases in the middle.